A single sample is the source of the 32 T cell receptor beta chains below, sequenced in a study of blood T cell repertoires in COVID-19. This table comes from immunoSEQ multiplex PCR, and its TCRdb copy is limited to in-frame clones, with some not included. Among 130,000 or so clones, just under 90% were seen once, and the ten largest hold more than 2%. The sequencing sample was made of peripheral blood. These receptors were obtained from a woman between 50 and 59 years old with acute or convalescent COVID-19.

The chain recombines TRBV3-1 (or the pseudogene TRBV3-2) with TRBJ2-7; TRBD2 agrees at 9 bases. The germline gives CDR1 LGHDT, CDR2 YNNKEL (reference sequence). The CDR3 covers 13 residues. The V and J ends lost 1 base and 6 bases, in that order; junction bases with no gene match: 1. Here the CDR3 DNA reads TGTGCCAGCAGCCAAGGCGGGGGGGGCGAGCAGTACTTC. Its translation: CASSQGGGGEQYF.

In DNA form, the CDR3 reads TGTGCCAGCAGCTTAACTCGCAATGAGCAGTTCTTC. Residues: CASSLTRNEQFF. This sequence joins TRBV11-2 and TRBJ2-1; D remains ambiguous. Germline V gene lookup returns CDR1 SGHAT and CDR2 FQNNGV. The CDR3 spans 12 residues. Deletions cut 2 bases from V and 6 bases from J, with 5 bases between.

The chain couples TRBV10-3 to TRBJ2-1, with 7 bases identical to TRBD1. Looked up from germline, CDR1 is ENHRY and CDR2 is SYGVKD. V lost 7 bases, J lost 4 bases, and 7 bases stayed unmatched. CDR3 length: 14 amino acids. The CDR3 DNA follows: TGTGCCATCATAGGGGGCGAGGATTACAATGAGCAGTTCTTC. Translated, it gives CAIIGGEDYNEQFF.

The chain recombines TRBV13 with TRBJ1-3; possible D gene TRBD1, 6 bases. V shed 6 bases and J shed 2 bases, with 8 bases lying between them. CDR1 is PRHDT, CDR2 FYEKMQ, per germline (reference sequence). The length of the CDR3 is 13 residues. This chain's CDR3 is CASRDSPGNTIYF. DNA for the CDR3: TGTGCCAGCAGGGACAGCCCTGGAAACACCATATATTTT.

This clone was detected once. The genes are TRBV27 and TRBJ2-7; D is unresolved. This CDR3 spans 13 amino acids. V dropped 5 bases and J dropped 0 bases, with 8 bases sitting between them. CDR1 is MNHEY and CDR2 is SMNVEV in the germline V gene (reference sequence). The CDR3 DNA sequence: TGTGCCAGCAGTCCCCATGTCTCCTACGAGCAGTACTTC. Translating gives CASSPHVSYEQYF.

CDR3 sequence: CASSQDLTGAYGYTF. The CDR3 DNA follows: TGCGCCAGCAGCCAAGACTTGACAGGCGCCTATGGCTACACCTTC. V usage is TRBV4-3 and J usage is TRBJ1-2; tentative D call: TRBD1 (6 bases). The CDR3 is 15 residues long. V shed 0 bases and J shed 4 bases, with 12 bases lying between them. Germline CDR1 is LGHNA and CDR2 is YSLEER.

This clone has just one count. The chain combines TRBV19 with TRBJ2-1; D is unresolved. V dropped 4 bases and J dropped 2 bases, with 21 bases sitting between them. Germline V gives CDR1 LNHDA, CDR2 SQIVND (reference sequence). This CDR3 comprises 18 residues. This CDR3 is CASSKRVHHPAPYNEQFF. DNA for the CDR3: TGTGCCAGTAGTAAACGGGTCCATCATCCCGCGCCCTACAATGAGCAGTTCTTC.

The rearrangement links TRBV24-1 to TRBJ2-3; 10 nucleotides agree with TRBD1. The ends lost 7 bases at V and 2 bases at J; junction bases unmatched: 2. Germline CDR1 is KGHDR and CDR2 is SFDVKD. CDR3 length: 14 residues. As DNA, the CDR3 is TGTGCCACCAGAGGGACAGGGGACACAGATACGCAGTATTTT. It is translated as CATRGTGDTDTQYF.

The V and J genes are TRBV19 and TRBJ1-3, with 7 bases aligning to TRBD1. J gave up 4 bases and V 7 bases, and 7 bases lay outside the gene matches. Per germline, CDR1 LNHDA and CDR2 SQIVND (reference sequence). The CDR3 covers 14 residues. The CDR3: CASIPQGLGNTIYF. The CDR3 region has the DNA TGTGCCAGTATCCCACAGGGGCTGGGAAACACCATATATTTT.

This clone appeared a single time. V is TRBV7-9 and J is TRBJ2-7; TRBD1 is a possible D gene (6 bases). Germline CDR1 reads SEHNR; CDR2 reads FQNEAQ (reference sequence). This CDR3 is 13 amino acids long. Trimming cost V 5 bases and J 3 bases, with 11 bases left between them. The CDR3 bases are TGTGCCAGCAGCGAGACCAGGGGCTACGAGCAGTACTTC. It encodes CASSETRGYEQYF.

V is TRBV7-9 and J is TRBJ2-3, with 12 bases aligning to TRBD2. The CDR3 consists of 15 residues. The J segment lost 5 bases and the V segment lost 5 bases, leaving 5 bases of the junction unmatched. CDR1 and CDR2 from the germline V gene are SEHNR and FQNEAQ (reference sequence). CDR3 DNA sequence: TGTGCCAGCAGCGTTCCGGGACTAGCGGGAGATACGCAGTATTTT. Protein product: CASSVPGLAGDTQYF. Complete variable domain (other parts from reference TRBV7-9 and TRBJ2-3): DTGVSQNPRHKITKRGQNVTFRCDPISEHNRLYWYRQTLGQGPEFLTYFQNEAQLEKSRLLSDRFSAERPKGSFSTLEIQRTEQGDSAMYLCASSVPGLAGDTQYFGPGTRLTVL.

The chain joins TRBV10-3 to TRBJ2-1; TRBD1 aligns across 7 bases. The CDR3 length is 14 residues. Trimming at V came to 8 bases and at J to 8 bases, leaving 12 bases not matched to a gene. CDR1 is ENHRY, CDR2 SYGVKD, per germline. The CDR3 DNA follows: TGTGCCATCCGGCGAGGGGGCCTCTCCGATGAGCAGTTCTTC. As protein: CAIRRGGLSDEQFF.

The rearrangement links TRBV5-1 to TRBJ2-3; 9 positions agree with TRBD2. The V gene's germline CDR1 is SGHRS and CDR2 YFSETQ. V lost 0 bases and J lost 4; bases outside the gene matches: 6. The CDR3 length is 16 residues. The CDR3 DNA is TGCGCCAGCAGCTTGGTGGCGGGGGGGCGGTCAGATACGCAGTATTTT. It specifies CASSLVAGGRSDTQYF.

This clone was observed a single time. The J gene is TRBJ1-1, the V gene TRBV9; 9 bases are a match to TRBD1. The ends lost 2 bases at V and 3 bases at J; junction bases unmatched: 5. This CDR3 spans 15 amino acids. Germline CDR1 SGDLS, CDR2 YYNGEE. CDR3: CASSVGDREDTEAFF. The CDR3 DNA sequence: TGTGCCAGCAGCGTGGGGGACAGGGAGGACACTGAAGCTTTCTTT.

A few counts support this clone. The rearrangement uses TRBV4-1 and TRBJ2-7; tentative D call: TRBD1 (6 bases). The germline V gene has CDR1 MGHRA and CDR2 YSYEKL. Trimming shortened V by 4 bases and J by 3 bases, and 16 bases separated the two germline ends. The CDR3 totals 15 residues. CDR3 DNA: TGCGCCAGCAGCCCCATGGACAGTGATGGCTACGAGCAGTACTTC. This encodes CASSPMDSDGYEQYF.

This rearrangement joins TRBV9 to TRBJ1-2, with D maybe TRBD1 (6 bases). The V end lost 3 bases, the J end lost 1 base, and 10 bases lay between the germline ends. Looked up from germline, CDR1 is SGDLS and CDR2 is YYNGEE. CDR3 length: 14 residues. CDR3 nucleotide sequence: TGTGCCAGCAGCGGGACAGATAGTAACTATGGCTACACCTTC. Translating gives CASSGTDSNYGYTF.

V gene TRBV7-2 combines with J gene TRBJ2-7, with 9 positions matching TRBD1. This CDR3 has 15 residues. Germline loops: CDR1 SGHTA, CDR2 FQGNSA. Losses at the gene ends were 3 bases for V and 0 bases for J; bases not matched to a gene: 3. The CDR3 coding sequence is TGTGCCAGCAGCTTTTGGGACAGGGACTCCTACGAGCAGTACTTC. It translates to CASSFWDRDSYEQYF.

The gene calls are TRBV6-5 and TRBJ1-6, with 7 bases fitting TRBD1. The germline V gene encodes CDR1 MNHEY and CDR2 SVGAGI. J lost 2 bases, V lost 7 bases, and 5 bases had no gene match. CDR3 size: 15 residues. CDR3: CASNQGVTYNSPLHF. CDR3 DNA: TGTGCCAGCAACCAGGGGGTGACCTATAATTCACCCCTCCACTTT.

V gene TRBV5-1 combines with J gene TRBJ1-6; TRBD1 matches 10 bases. The ends lost 4 bases at V and 8 bases at J; junction bases unmatched: 9. The CDR3 contains 16 residues. CDR1 is SGHRS and CDR2 is YFSETQ in the germline V gene. CDR3 loop: CASSPGFGQGDSPLHF. CDR3 DNA sequence: TGCGCCAGCAGCCCTGGATTCGGACAGGGGGATTCACCCCTCCACTTT.

CDR3 DNA sequence: TGCAGCGTCGCGGCTTCCTCCGAAAAACTGTTTTTT. This gives the protein CSVAASSEKLFF. The chain joins TRBV29-1 to TRBJ1-4; D gene ambiguous. The CDR3 loop spans 12 amino acids. Germline-derived CDR1 and CDR2 are SQVTM and ANQGSEA. V gave up 6 bases and J gave up 8 bases, with 13 bases separating them.

The CDR3 reads CSAQEGTSGSGANVLTF. In DNA form, the CDR3 reads TGCAGCGCTCAGGAGGGGACTAGCGGCTCTGGGGCCAACGTCCTGACTTTC. The chain links TRBV29-1 to TRBJ2-6, with 11 bases identical to TRBD2. CDR3 length: 17 residues. The germline V gene encodes CDR1 SQVTM and CDR2 ANQGSEA. With V trimmed by 7 bases and J by 0 bases, 8 bases remained unmatched.

The V call is TRBV11-3, the J call TRBJ1-1; D remains ambiguous. CDR1 and CDR2 (germline): SGHNT, YENEEA. CDR3 size: 12 residues. Trimming took off 1 base at V and 11 bases at J, with 11 bases between the two ends. The CDR3 sequence is CASSLGVSGAFF. CDR3 bases: TGTGCCAGCAGCTTAGGGGTCTCCGGGGCTTTCTTT.

The chain recombines TRBV9 with TRBJ2-3, with D unclear. Germline V CDR1 and CDR2: SGDLS, YYNGEE. This CDR3 has 14 residues. Trimming stripped 0 bases from V and 4 bases from J, with 9 bases between. The DNA for the CDR3 is TGTGCCAGCAGCGTAGCTACCTACTCAGATACGCAGTATTTT. This translates into CASSVATYSDTQYF.

This clone was observed a few times. The chain has TRBV3-1 (or the pseudogene TRBV3-2) and TRBJ1-6, with unresolved D. The CDR3 totals 14 residues. V lost 4 bases and J 4 bases, leaving 8 bases between the germline ends. Germline CDR1 reads LGHDT; CDR2 reads YNNKEL (reference sequence). The CDR3 DNA sequence: TGTGCCAGCAGCCGACAAACTTATAATTCACCCCTCCACTTT. Translation: CASSRQTYNSPLHF.

The rearrangement joins TRBV6-1 to TRBJ2-1, with D maybe TRBD1 (5 bases). The CDR3 covers 12 residues. The germline V gene has CDR1 MNHNS and CDR2 SASEGT. V shed 3 bases and J shed 7 bases, with 7 bases lying between them. The CDR3 region has the DNA TGTGCCAGCAGTGACCCAGGGAATGAGCAGTTCTTC. It translates to CASSDPGNEQFF.

The genes are TRBV13 and TRBJ2-3; 13 bases are shared with TRBD2. V shed 0 bases and J 0 bases; nucleotides not matched to a gene: 0. This CDR3 contains 17 residues. Per germline, CDR1 PRHDT and CDR2 FYEKMQ (reference sequence). In nucleotides, the CDR3 is TGTGCCAGCAGCTTAGGACTAGCGGGGGGGAGCACAGATACGCAGTATTTT. It specifies CASSLGLAGGSTDTQYF.

The rearrangement links TRBV5-6 to TRBJ1-2, with D uncertain. Germline values: CDR1 SGHDT, CDR2 YYEEEE. The V end lost 0 bases, the J end lost 4 bases, and 22 bases lay between the germline ends. This CDR3 contains 18 residues. The CDR3 reads CASSLDELLAASAYGYTF. In nucleotides, the CDR3 is TGTGCCAGCAGCTTGGATGAACTTCTGGCAGCGTCTGCCTATGGCTACACCTTC.

This clone has just a few counts. The V and J genes are TRBV4-3 and TRBJ1-1; TRBD1 matches at 7 bases. The V gene's germline CDR1 is LGHNA and CDR2 YSLEER. The CDR3 contains 15 residues. Losses at the gene ends were 3 bases for V and 3 bases for J; bases not matched to a gene: 7. Written as DNA, the CDR3 is TGCGCCAGCAGCCAGGTGGGACAGAAGTACACTGAAGCTTTCTTT. It yields the protein CASSQVGQKYTEAFF.

The chain couples TRBV19 to TRBJ2-1, with TRBD1 as a possible D gene (6 bases). The V end was cut by 1 base, the J end by 0 bases, with 13 bases between. Germline V gives CDR1 LNHDA, CDR2 SQIVND (reference sequence). This CDR3 region has 17 residues. CDR3 DNA: TGTGCCAGTAGTATAGGCCCGGGACAAAGCTCCTACAATGAGCAGTTCTTC. This translates into CASSIGPGQSSYNEQFF.

This rearrangement joins TRBV15 to TRBJ2-1, with TRBD2 as a possible D gene (5 bases). Germline loops: CDR1 LNHNV, CDR2 YYDKDF (reference sequence). The CDR3 runs 14 residues. Trimming removed 2 bases from V and 8 bases from J, with 13 bases in between. CDR3 amino acids: CATSRLRGVDEQFF. CDR3 bases: TGTGCCACCAGCAGACTACGGGGAGTGGATGAGCAGTTCTTC.

J is TRBJ2-1 and V is TRBV3-1 (or the pseudogene TRBV3-2), with 11 bases fitting TRBD2. Per germline, CDR1 LGHDT and CDR2 YNNKEL (reference sequence). CDR3 size: 17 residues. The V and J ends lost 1 base and 0 bases, in that order; junction bases with no gene match: 2. The CDR3 nucleotides are TGTGCCAGCAGCCAAGGCACTAGCGGGGGCTCCTACAATGAGCAGTTCTTC. This codes for CASSQGTSGGSYNEQFF.

The chain uses TRBV30 and TRBJ2-3; the match to TRBD1 covers 9 bases. CDR1 GTSNPN and CDR2 SVGIG come from the germline V gene (reference sequence). The CDR3 consists of 14 residues. V lost 8 bases to trimming and J lost 2 bases; unmatched junction nucleotides: 8. The CDR3 nucleotides read TGTGCCGTAGGGGGACAGGGCGTCACAGATACGCAGTATTTT. Its translation: CAVGGQGVTDTQYF. Variable domain in full (rest from reference TRBV30 and TRBJ2-3): SQTIHQWPATLVQPVGSPLSLECTVEGTSNPNLYWYRQAAGRGLQLLFYSVGIGQISSEVPQNLSASRPQDRQFILSSKKLLLSDSGFYLCAVGGQGVTDTQYFGPGTRLTVL.